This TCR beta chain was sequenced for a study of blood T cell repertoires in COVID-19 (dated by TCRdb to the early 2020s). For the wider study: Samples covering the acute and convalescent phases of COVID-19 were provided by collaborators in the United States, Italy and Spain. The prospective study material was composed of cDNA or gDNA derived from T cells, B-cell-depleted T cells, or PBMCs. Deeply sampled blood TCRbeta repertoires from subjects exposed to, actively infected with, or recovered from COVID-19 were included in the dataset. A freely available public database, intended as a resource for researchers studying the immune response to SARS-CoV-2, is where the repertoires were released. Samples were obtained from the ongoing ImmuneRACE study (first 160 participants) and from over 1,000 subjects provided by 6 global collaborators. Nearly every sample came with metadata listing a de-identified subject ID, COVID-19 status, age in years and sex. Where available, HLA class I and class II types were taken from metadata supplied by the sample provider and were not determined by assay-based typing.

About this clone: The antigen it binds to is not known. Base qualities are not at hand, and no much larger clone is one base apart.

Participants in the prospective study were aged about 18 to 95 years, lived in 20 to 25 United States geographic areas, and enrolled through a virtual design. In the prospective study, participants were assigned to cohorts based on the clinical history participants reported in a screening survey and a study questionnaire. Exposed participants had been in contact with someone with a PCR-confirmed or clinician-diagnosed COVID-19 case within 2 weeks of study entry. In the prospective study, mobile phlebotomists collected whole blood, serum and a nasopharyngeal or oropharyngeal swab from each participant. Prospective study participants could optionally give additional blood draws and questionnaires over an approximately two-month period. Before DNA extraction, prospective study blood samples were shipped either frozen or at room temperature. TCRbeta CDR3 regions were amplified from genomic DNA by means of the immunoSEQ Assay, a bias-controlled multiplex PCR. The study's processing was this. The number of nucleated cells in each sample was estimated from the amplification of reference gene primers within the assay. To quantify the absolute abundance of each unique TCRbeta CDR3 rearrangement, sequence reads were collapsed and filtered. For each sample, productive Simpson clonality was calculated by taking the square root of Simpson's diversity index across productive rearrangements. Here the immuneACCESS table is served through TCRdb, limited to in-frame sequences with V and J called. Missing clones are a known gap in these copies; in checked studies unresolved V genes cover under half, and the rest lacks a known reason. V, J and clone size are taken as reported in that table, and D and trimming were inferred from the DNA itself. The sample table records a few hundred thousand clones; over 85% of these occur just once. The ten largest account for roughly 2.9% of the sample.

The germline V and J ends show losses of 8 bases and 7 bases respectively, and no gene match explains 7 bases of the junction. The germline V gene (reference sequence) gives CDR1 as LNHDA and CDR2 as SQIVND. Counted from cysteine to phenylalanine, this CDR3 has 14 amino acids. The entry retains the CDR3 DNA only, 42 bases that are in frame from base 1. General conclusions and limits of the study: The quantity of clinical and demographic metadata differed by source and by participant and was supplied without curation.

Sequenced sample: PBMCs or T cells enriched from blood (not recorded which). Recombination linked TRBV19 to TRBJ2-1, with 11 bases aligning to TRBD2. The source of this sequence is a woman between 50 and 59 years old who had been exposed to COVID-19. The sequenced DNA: TGTGCCAGTGGGACTAGCGGTACGGGGAATGAGCAGTTCTTC. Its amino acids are CASGTSGTGNEQFF.